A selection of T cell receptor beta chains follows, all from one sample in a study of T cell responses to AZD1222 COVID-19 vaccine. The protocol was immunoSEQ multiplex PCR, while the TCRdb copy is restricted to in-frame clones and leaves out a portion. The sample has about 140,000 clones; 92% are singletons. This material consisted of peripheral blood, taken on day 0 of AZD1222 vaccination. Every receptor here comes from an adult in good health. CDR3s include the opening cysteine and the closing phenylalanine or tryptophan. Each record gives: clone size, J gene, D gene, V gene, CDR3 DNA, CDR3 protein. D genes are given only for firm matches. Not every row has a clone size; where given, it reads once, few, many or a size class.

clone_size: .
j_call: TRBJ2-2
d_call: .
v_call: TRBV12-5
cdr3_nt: TGTGCTAGTGGTCTTCGGACAGCACCAAGCACCGGGGAGCTGTTTTTT
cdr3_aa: CASGLRTAPSTGELFF

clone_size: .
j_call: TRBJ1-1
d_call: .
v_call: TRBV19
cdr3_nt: TGTGCCAGTAGTATGGGGGAGACGGGAGGGAACACTGAAGCTTTCTTT
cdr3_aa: CASSMGETGGNTEAFF

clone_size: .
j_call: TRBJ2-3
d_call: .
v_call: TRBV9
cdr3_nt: TGTGCCAGCAGCGTAGCAGATACGCAGTATTTT
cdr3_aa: CASSVADTQYF

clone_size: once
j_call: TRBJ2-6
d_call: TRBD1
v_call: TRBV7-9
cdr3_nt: TGTGCCAGCAGCACGGGGACAGGCGCCGGGGCCAACGTCCTGACTTTC
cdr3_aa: CASSTGTGAGANVLTF

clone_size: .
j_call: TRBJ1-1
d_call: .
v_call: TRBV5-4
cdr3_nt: TGTGCCAGCAGCTTGGGGACATACACTGAAGCTTTCTTT
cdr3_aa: CASSLGTYTEAFF

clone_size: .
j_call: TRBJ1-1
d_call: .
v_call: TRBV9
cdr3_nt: TGTGCCAGCAGCGTAGGTTCCAACACTGAAGCTTTCTTT
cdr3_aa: CASSVGSNTEAFF

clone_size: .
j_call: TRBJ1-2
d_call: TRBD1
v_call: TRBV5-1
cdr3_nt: TGCGCCAGCAGCCCAGAGGGACAGGGAGGCTATGGCTACACCTTC
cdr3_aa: CASSPEGQGGYGYTF

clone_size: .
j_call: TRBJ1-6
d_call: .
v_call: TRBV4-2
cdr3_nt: TGTGCCAGCAGCCAAGCTACGGGGCGCGAATCACCCCTCCACTTT
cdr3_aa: CASSQATGRESPLHF

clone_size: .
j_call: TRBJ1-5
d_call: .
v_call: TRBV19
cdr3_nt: TGTGCCAGTAGTATAGAGATGGCGGTGCTAGCAGTAGAGCCCCAGCATTTT
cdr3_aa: CASSIEMAVLAVEPQHF

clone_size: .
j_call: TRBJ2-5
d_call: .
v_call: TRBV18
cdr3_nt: TGTGCCAGCTCACCAAGACGTCAAGAGACCCAGTACTTC
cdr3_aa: CASSPRRQETQYF

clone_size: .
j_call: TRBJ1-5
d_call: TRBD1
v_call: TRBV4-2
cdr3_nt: TGTGCCAGCAGCCGGGACAGGGCTACCAATCAGCCCCAGCATTTT
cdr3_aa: CASSRDRATNQPQHF

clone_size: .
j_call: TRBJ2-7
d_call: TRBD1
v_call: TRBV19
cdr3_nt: TGTGCCAGTAGTTACAGGGGGTCCTCCTACGAGCAGTACTTC
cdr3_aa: CASSYRGSSYEQYF

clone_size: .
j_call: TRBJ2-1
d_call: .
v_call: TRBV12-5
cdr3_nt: TGTGCTAGTGGTCCCGAAGGTCTAGCGACCTACAATGAGCAGTTCTTC
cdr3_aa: CASGPEGLATYNEQFF

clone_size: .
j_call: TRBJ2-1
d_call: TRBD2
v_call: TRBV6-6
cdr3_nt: TGTGCCAGCAGCCTCTATAGACTAGCGGGGGCCAATGAGCAGTTCTTC
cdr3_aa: CASSLYRLAGANEQFF

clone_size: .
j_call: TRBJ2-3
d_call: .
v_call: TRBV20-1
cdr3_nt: TGCAGTGCTAGAATGCCTGGTACGCAGTATTTT
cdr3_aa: CSARMPGTQYF

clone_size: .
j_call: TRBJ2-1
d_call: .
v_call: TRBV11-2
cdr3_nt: TGTGCCAGCAGGCACGGGGCAAGGGGGGGCAATGAGCAGTTCTTC
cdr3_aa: CASRHGARGGNEQFF

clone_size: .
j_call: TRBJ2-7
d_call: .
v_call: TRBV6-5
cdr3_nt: TGTGCCAGCAGTTACCACGTAGGCTCCTACGAGCAGTACTTC
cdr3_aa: CASSYHVGSYEQYF

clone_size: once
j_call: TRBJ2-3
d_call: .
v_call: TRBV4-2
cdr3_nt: TGTGCCAGCAGCCAGCTATCCCTAGCAAGTACGCAGTATTTT
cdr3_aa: CASSQLSLASTQYF

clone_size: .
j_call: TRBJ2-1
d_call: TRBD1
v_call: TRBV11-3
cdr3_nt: TGTGCCAGCAGCCAGACAGGGTCGGGCCTTGATGAGCAGTTCTTC
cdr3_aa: CASSQTGSGLDEQFF

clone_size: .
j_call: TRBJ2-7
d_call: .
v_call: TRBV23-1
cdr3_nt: TGCGCCAGCAGTCAAGGCTTGGCACAGACCTACGAGCAGTACTTC
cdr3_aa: CASSQGLAQTYEQYF

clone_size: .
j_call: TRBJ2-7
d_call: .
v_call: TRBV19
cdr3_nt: TGTGCCAGTAGTAGCGGGGAAACCGCCTACGAGCAGTACTTC
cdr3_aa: CASSSGETAYEQYF

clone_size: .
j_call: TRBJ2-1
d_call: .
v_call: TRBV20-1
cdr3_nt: TGCAGTGCTAGCAGCGATGAGCAGTTCTTC
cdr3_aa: CSASSDEQFF

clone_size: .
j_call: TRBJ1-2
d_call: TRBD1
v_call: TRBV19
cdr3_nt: TGTGCCAGTACCCCAATAGACAGGGCACAAGACTATGGCTACACCTTC
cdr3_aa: CASTPIDRAQDYGYTF

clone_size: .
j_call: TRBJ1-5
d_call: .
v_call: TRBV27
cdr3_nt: TGTGCCAGCAGCTCCTCAGGGAGCAATCAGCCCCAGCATTTT
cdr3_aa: CASSSSGSNQPQHF

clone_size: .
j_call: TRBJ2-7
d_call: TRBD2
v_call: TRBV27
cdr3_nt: TGTGCCAGCAGTTCCGGGACTAGCGGGATAGACGAGCAGTACTTC
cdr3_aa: CASSSGTSGIDEQYF

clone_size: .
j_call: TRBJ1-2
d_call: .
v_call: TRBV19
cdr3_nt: TGTGCCAGTAGTATAAGCGGCAGGGTATACTATGGCTACACCTTC
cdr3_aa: CASSISGRVYYGYTF

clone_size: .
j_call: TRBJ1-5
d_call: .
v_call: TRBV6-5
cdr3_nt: TGTGCCAGCAACCCAGGACACCCCAATCAGCCCCAGCATTTT
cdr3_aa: CASNPGHPNQPQHF

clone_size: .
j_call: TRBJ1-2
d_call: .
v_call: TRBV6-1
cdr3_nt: TGTGCCAGCAGTGAAGATGGCGACAGCTTTTATGGCTACACCTTC
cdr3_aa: CASSEDGDSFYGYTF

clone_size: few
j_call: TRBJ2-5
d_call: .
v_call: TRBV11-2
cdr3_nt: TGTGCCAGCAGCCTACGGGTGGGGGCGACTCAAAAGACCCAGTACTTC
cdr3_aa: CASSLRVGATQKTQYF

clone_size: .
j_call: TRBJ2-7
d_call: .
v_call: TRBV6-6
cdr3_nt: TGTGCCAGCAGTTCCCGGAGGGCCCCCTACGAGCAGTACTTC
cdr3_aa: CASSSRRAPYEQYF

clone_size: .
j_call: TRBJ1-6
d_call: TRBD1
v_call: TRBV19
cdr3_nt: TGTGCCAGTAGTATTCTGGACAGGGAGAATTCACCCCTCCACTTT
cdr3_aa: CASSILDRENSPLHF

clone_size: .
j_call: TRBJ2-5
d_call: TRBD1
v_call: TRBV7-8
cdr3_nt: TGTGCCAGCAGCTCGGGACAGGGCGGGGAGACCCAGTACTTC
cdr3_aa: CASSSGQGGETQYF

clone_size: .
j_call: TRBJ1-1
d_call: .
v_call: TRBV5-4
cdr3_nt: TGTGCCAGCAGCCTCCGGGACCTAGAGACTGAAGCTTTCTTT
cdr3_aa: CASSLRDLETEAFF

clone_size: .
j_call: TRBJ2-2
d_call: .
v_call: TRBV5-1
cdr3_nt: TGCGCCAGCAGCAAGAACGACGGCACCGGGGAGCTGTTTTTT
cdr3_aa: CASSKNDGTGELFF

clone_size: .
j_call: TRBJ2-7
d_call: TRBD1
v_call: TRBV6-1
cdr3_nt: TGTGCCAGCAGTGAGCCGGGACAGGGCTCCTACGAGCAGTACTTC
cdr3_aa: CASSEPGQGSYEQYF

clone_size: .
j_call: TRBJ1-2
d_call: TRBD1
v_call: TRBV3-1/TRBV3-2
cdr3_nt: TGTGCCAGCAGCGCCACACCGCCGGGACAGGGTTACTATGGCTACACCTTC
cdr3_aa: CASSATPPGQGYYGYTF

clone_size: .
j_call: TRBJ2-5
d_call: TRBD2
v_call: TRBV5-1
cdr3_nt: TGCGCCAGCAGCCCGGCGGGGGGAGAGACCCAGTACTTC
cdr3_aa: CASSPAGGETQYF

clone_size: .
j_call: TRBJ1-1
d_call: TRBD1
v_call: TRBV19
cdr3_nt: TGTGCCAGTAGTATAGATCGAGGGACAGCGAACACTGAAGCTTTCTTT
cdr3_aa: CASSIDRGTANTEAFF

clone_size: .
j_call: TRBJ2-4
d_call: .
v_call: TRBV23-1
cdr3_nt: TGCGCCAGCAGATCCCCCCGGGATCCGAACATTCAGTACTTC
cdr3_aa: CASRSPRDPNIQYF

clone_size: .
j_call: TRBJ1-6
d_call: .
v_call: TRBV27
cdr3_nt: TGTGCCACCCGGACAGTCAATTCACCCCTCCACTTT
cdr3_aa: CATRTVNSPLHF

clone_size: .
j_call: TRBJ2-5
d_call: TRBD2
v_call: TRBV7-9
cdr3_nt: TGTGCCAGCAGCTCTCGGGGCGGGAGCGCCCGGGAGACCCAGTACTTC
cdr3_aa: CASSSRGGSARETQYF

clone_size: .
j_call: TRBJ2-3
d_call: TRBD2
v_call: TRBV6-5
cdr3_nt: TGTGCCAGCAAACTAGCGGGAGTCGGAAATACGCAGTATTTT
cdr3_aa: CASKLAGVGNTQYF

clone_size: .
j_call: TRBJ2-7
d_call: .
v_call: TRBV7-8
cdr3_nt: TGTGCCAGCAGCTACCGCGACAGGAGCTCCTACGAGCAGTACTTC
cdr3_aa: CASSYRDRSSYEQYF

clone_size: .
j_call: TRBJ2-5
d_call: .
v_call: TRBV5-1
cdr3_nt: TGCGCCAGCAGCTTAGGTAATCAAGAGACCCAGTACTTC
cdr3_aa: CASSLGNQETQYF

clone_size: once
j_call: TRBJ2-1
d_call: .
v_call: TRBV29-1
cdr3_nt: TGCAGCTCCAAGGACGGAGGGCCTTTCGTTGAGCAGTTCTTC
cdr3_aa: CSSKDGGPFVEQFF

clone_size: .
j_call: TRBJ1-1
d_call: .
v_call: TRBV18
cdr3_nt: TGTGCCAGCTCACCTGGGTCCGCGGACACTGAAGCTTTCTTT
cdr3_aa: CASSPGSADTEAFF

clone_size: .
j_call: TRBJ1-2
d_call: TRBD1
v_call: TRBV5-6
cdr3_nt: TGTGCCAGCAGCTTACCAGACAGGGAAGGTGGCTACACCTTC
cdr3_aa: CASSLPDREGGYTF

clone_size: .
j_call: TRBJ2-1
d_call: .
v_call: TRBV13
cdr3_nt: TGTGCCAGCAGCTTATCATCAACCGGCGGGATGTCGTTCTTC
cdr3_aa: CASSLSSTGGMSFF

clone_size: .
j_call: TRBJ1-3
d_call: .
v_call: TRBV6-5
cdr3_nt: TGTGCCTCAAAAAGGGGGGGTCTAATTGGAAACACCATATATTTT
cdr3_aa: CASKRGGLIGNTIYF

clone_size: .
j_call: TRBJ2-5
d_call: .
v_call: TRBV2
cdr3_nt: TGTGCCAGCAGGGGGAGGCGGTCCGGGGAGACCCAGTACTTC
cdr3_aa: CASRGRRSGETQYF